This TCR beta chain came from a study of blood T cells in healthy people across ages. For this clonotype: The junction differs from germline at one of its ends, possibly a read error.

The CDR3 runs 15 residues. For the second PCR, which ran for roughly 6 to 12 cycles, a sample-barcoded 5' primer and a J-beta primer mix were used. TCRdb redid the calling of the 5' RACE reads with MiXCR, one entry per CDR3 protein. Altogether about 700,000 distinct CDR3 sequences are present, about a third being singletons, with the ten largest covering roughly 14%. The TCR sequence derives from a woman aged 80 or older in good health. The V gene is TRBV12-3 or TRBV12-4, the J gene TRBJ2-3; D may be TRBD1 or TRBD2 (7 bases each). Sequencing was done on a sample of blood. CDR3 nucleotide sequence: TGTGCCAGCAGTCTCAGGGGAGGGGGCACAGATACGGAGTATTTT. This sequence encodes CASSLRGGGTDTEYF.